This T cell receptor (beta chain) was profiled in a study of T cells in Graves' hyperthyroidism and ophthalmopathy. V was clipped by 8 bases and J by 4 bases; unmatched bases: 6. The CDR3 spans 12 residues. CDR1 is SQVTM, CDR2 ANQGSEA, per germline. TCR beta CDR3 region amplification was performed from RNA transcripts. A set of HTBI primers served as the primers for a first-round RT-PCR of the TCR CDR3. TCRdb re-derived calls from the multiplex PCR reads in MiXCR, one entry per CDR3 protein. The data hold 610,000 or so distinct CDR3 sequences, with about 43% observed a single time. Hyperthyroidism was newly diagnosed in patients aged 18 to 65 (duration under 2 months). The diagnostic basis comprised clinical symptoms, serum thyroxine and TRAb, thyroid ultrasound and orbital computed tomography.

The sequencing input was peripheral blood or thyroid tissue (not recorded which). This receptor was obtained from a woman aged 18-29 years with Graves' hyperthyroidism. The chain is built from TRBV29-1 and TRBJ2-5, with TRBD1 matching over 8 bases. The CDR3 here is CSPGQGRETQYF. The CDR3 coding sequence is TGCAGCCCCGGACAGGGACGAGAGACCCAGTACTTC. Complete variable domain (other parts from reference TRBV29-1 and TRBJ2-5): SAVISQKPSRDICQRGTSLTIQCQVDSQVTMMFWYRQQPGQSLTLIATANQGSEATYESGFVIDKFPISRPNLTFSTLTVSNMSPEDSSIYLCSPGQGRETQYFGPGTRLLVL.